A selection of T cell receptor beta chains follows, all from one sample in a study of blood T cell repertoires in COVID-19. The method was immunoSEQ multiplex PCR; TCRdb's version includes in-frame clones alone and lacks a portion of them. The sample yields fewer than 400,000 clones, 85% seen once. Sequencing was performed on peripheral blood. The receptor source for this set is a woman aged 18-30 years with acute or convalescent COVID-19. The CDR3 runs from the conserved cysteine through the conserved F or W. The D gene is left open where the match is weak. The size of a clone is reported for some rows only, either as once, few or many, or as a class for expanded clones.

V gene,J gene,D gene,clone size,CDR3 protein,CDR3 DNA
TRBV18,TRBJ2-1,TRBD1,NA,CASSPTGLYNEQFF,TGTGCCAGCTCACCGACAGGGCTCTACAATGAGCAGTTCTTC
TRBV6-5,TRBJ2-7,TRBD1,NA,CASSYSGTGGYEQYF,TGTGCCAGCAGTTACTCAGGGACAGGGGGCTACGAGCAGTACTTC
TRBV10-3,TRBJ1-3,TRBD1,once,CAIGQGGNTIYF,TGTGCCATAGGACAGGGGGGAAACACCATATATTTT
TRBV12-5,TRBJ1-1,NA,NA,CASAIDRTEAFF,TGTGCTAGTGCCATCGACAGGACTGAAGCTTTCTTT
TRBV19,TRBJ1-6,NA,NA,CASSIGQPFANSPLHF,TGTGCCAGTAGTATAGGACAGCCTTTTGCTAATTCACCCCTCCACTTT
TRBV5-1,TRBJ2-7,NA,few,CASSTSGTTYEQYF,TGCGCCAGCAGCACCTCCGGGACAACCTACGAGCAGTACTTC
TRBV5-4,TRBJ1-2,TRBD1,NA,CASSEGQGGYGYTF,TGTGCCAGCAGCGAGGGACAGGGGGGATATGGCTACACCTTC
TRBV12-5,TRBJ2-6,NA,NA,CASAQGSGANVLTF,TGTGCTAGTGCCCAGGGTTCTGGGGCCAACGTCCTGACTTTC
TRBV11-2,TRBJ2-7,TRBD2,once,CASSPTSGMSYEQYF,TGTGCCAGCAGCCCGACTAGCGGTATGTCCTACGAGCAGTACTTC
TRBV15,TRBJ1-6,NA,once,CATRSDRWEFYSPLHF,TGTGCCACCAGAAGCGACCGGTGGGAGTTCTATTCACCCCTCCACTTT
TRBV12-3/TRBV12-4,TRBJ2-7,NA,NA,CASRHHTYEQYF,TGTGCCAGCAGACACCATACCTACGAGCAGTACTTC
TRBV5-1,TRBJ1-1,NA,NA,CASSLSGVGTEAFF,TGCGCCAGCAGCTTGTCCGGGGTAGGGACTGAAGCTTTCTTT
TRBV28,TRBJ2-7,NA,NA,CASSPSEPRAYEQYF,TGTGCCAGCAGTCCCTCCGAGCCTAGAGCCTACGAGCAGTACTTC
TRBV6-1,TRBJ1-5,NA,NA,CASSGFQGIFNQPQHF,TGTGCCAGCAGTGGATTCCAGGGGATATTCAATCAGCCCCAGCATTTT
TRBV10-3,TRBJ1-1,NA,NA,CAISELGDTEAFF,TGTGCCATCAGTGAACTGGGAGATACTGAAGCTTTCTTT
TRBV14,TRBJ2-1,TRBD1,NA,CASSQGTGVWNEQFF,TGTGCCAGCAGCCAAGGGACAGGGGTATGGAATGAGCAGTTCTTC
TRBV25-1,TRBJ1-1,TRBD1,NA,CASSEYWTGGWNTEAFF,TGTGCCAGCAGTGAATACTGGACAGGGGGCTGGAACACTGAAGCTTTCTTT
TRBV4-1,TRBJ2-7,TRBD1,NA,CASSQQLSGDRVYEQYF,TGCGCCAGCAGCCAACAGCTCTCGGGGGACAGGGTCTACGAGCAGTACTTC
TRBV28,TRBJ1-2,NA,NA,CASSLRGSSYGYTF,TGTGCCAGCAGTTTAAGGGGATCTAGCTATGGCTACACCTTC
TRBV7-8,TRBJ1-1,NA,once,CASRRTEMNTEAFF,TGTGCCAGCAGGCGGACAGAGATGAACACTGAAGCTTTCTTT
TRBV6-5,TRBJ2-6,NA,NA,CASKGESLGANVLTF,TGTGCCAGCAAGGGGGAAAGCTTGGGGGCCAACGTCCTGACTTTC
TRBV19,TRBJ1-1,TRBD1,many,CASSIGTGAGNTEAFF,TGTGCCAGTAGTATAGGCACAGGGGCAGGGAACACTGAAGCTTTCTTT
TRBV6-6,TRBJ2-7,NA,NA,CASSYADYEQYF,TGTGCCAGCAGTTACGCGGACTACGAGCAGTACTTC
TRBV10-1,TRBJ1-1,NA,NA,CASSLSPSTEAFF,TGCGCCAGCAGTCTATCGCCGTCCACTGAAGCTTTCTTT
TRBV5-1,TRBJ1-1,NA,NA,CASSLGLDTEAFF,TGCGCCAGCAGCTTGGGACTTGACACTGAAGCTTTCTTT
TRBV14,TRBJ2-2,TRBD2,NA,CASRRTSENTGELFF,TGTGCCAGCAGACGGACTAGCGAAAACACCGGGGAGCTGTTTTTT
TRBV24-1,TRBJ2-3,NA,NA,CATSDFGQAEDTQYF,TGTGCCACCAGTGATTTTGGCCAGGCCGAGGATACGCAGTATTTT
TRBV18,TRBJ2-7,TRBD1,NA,CASSPQVDRGHEQYF,TGTGCCAGCTCACCACAGGTGGACAGGGGCCACGAGCAGTACTTC
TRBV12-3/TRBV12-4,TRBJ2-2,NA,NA,CASTLRGTGELFF,TGTGCCAGCACCCTTCGCGGCACCGGGGAGCTGTTTTTT
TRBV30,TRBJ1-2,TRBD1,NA,CAWSGLNQGGARGF,TGTGCCTGGAGTGGACTGAACCAAGGGGGCGCCCGAGGCTTC
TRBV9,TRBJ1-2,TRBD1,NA,CASSVGGTGGYGYTF,TGTGCCAGCAGCGTAGGCGGGACAGGGGGGTATGGCTACACCTTC
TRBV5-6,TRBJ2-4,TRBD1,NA,CASSPWTGGLAKNIQYF,TGTGCCAGCAGCCCGTGGACAGGGGGACTAGCCAAAAACATTCAGTACTTC
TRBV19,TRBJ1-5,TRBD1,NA,CASSVGGWTGSYSNQPQHF,TGTGCCAGTAGTGTCGGGGGTTGGACAGGGAGTTATAGCAATCAGCCCCAGCATTTT
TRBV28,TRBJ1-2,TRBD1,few,CASSGPGQGWNYGYTF,TGTGCCAGCAGCGGACCGGGACAGGGGTGGAACTATGGCTACACCTTC
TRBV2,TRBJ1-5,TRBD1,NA,CASRGQENQPQHF,TGTGCCAGCCGGGGACAGGAAAATCAGCCCCAGCATTTT
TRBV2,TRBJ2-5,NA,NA,CASSSTGRQETQYF,TGTGCCAGCAGTTCCACAGGGCGGCAAGAGACCCAGTACTTC
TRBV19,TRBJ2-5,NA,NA,CASSKLQETQYF,TGTGCCAGTAGTAAACTCCAAGAGACCCAGTACTTC
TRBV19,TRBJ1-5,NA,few,CASTEEGRDSNQPQHF,TGTGCCAGTACCGAGGAGGGGCGGGATAGCAATCAGCCCCAGCATTTT
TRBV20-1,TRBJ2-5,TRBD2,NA,CSASSSGRGAAGTQYF,TGCAGTGCTAGTTCTAGCGGGAGGGGGGCTGCGGGGACCCAGTACTTC
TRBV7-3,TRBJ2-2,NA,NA,CASSSTTNTGELFF,TGTGCCAGCAGCTCTACCACGAACACCGGGGAGCTGTTTTTT
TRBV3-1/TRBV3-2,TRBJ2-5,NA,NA,CASRQAGETQYF,TGTGCCAGCCGACAGGCCGGGGAGACCCAGTACTTC
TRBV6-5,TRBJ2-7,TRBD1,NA,CASSYSRDRGMYEQYF,TGTGCCAGCAGTTACTCGAGGGACAGGGGAATGTACGAGCAGTACTTC
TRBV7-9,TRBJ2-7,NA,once,CASSLGKGGSYEQYF,TGTGCCAGCAGCTTAGGGAAGGGCGGGTCCTACGAGCAGTACTTC